This TCR beta chain was obtained from a study of shared clonotypes between healthy human individuals. Study background: Three plates each covered CD4 naive and memory; CD8 naive two, CD8 memory one.

V shed 5 bases and J 12 bases; nucleotides not matched to a gene: 14. The CDR3 is made up of 17 amino acids. The germline CDR1 and CDR2 sequences are SEHNR and FQNEAQ (reference sequence). An even split of each subset's genomic DNA across several immunoSEQ plates was performed. Sequencing used immunoSEQ multiplex PCR; TCRdb keeps in-frame clones, though not all of them. The sample holds some 2,000,000 clones, 85% to 95% seen once. The chain joins TRBV7-9 to TRBJ1-6; TRBD1 matches 12 bases. The clonotype comes from a man aged 18 to 29 in good health. Specimen: naive CD4+ T cells sorted from blood. Subset specified: CD45RA+ positively selected. The CDR3 here is CASSPQGQGANWVPLHF. As DNA, the CDR3 is TGTGCCAGCAGCCCCCAGGGACAGGGGGCAAATTGGGTACCCCTCCACTTT.